These 10 T cell receptor beta chains were all obtained from the same sample, sequenced in a study of cytomegalovirus exposure and HLA in healthy donors (TCRdb year 2017). Libraries were made using the immunoSEQ multiplex PCR assay. A mixture of 60 forward primers for TCR Vbeta segments and 13 reverse primers for TCR Jbeta segments was used in the multiplex PCR. TCRdb provides this immuneACCESS table in a form limited to in-frame rearrangements. Some clones are lacking; in checked studies, under half of them reflect an unresolved V gene, and why the rest are absent is not known. Here the sample has tens of thousands of clones; about 77% occur a single time. 2% to 3% of the sample is held by the ten biggest clonotypes. The sequencing input was PBMCs. These receptors all stem from a male donor in good health and CMV-seropositive.

In this sample, this clone turned up once. J is TRBJ2-2 and V is TRBV2; 9 bases match TRBD1. The CDR3 has 16 amino acids. V lost 6 bases and J lost 0; bases outside the gene matches: 5. Per the germline V gene, CDR1 is SNHLY and CDR2 is FYNNEI. Here the CDR3 reads CASSGTGPANTGELFF. CDR3 bases: TGTGCCAGCAGCGGGACAGGGCCTGCGAACACCGGGGAGCTGTTTTTT.

The chain has TRBV2 and TRBJ2-3; D gene ambiguous. Germline V gives CDR1 SNHLY, CDR2 FYNNEI. V was trimmed by 7 bases and J by 4 bases, leaving 9 bases between them. The CDR3 loop spans 12 amino acids. CDR3 residues: CASTRESDTQYF. The CDR3 DNA is TGTGCCAGCACCCGAGAATCAGATACGCAGTATTTT.

The CDR3 nucleotides are TGTGCCAGCAGCCAAGATGCGGGGTACCCCACAGATACGCAGTATTTT. Translation: CASSQDAGYPTDTQYF. This sequence joins TRBV14 and TRBJ2-3; D possibly corresponds to TRBD2 (6 bases). Germline CDR1 SGHDN, CDR2 FVKESK. Between the trimmed V and J ends, which lost 0 bases and 2 bases, there was a span of 12 bases. The length of the CDR3 is 16 residues.

The rearrangement links TRBV29-1 to TRBJ2-7; TRBD1 matches 11 bases. Germline V gives CDR1 SQVTM, CDR2 ANQGSEA. The CDR3 consists of 13 residues. J lost 6 bases, V lost 5 bases, and 6 bases had no gene match. The CDR3 DNA reads as TGCAGCGTTCGGGACAGGGGGAGTAGCGAGCAGTACTTC. As protein: CSVRDRGSSEQYF.

The rearrangement uses TRBV20-1 and TRBJ2-5; tentatively, D is TRBD1 (6 bases). The length of the CDR3 is 11 residues. CDR1 DFQATT and CDR2 SNEGSKA come from the germline V gene (reference sequence). The V end was cut by 4 bases, the J end by 3 bases, with 6 bases between. DNA for the CDR3: TGCAGTGCTACAGGGGAAGAGACCCAGTACTTC. Translation: CSATGEETQYF.

This chain links TRBV14 with TRBJ2-1, with D perhaps matching TRBD2 (6 bases). The CDR3 spans 14 residues. With 1 base removed from V and 9 bases from J, the gap between germline ends came to 13 bases. CDR1 SGHDN and CDR2 FVKESK come from the germline V gene. The CDR3 DNA follows: TGTGCCAGCAGCCAAGGCGGGAAAGGGCTTGAGCAGTTCTTC. It yields the protein CASSQGGKGLEQFF.

The count of this clone is one. The chain carries TRBV18 and TRBJ1-1; maybe TRBD1 (5 bases). Germline V gives CDR1 KGHSH, CDR2 LQKENI. This CDR3 spans 15 amino acids. Trimming stripped 2 bases from V and 0 bases from J, with 10 bases between. The CDR3 reads CASSPYQGVNTEAFF. CDR3 sequence (DNA): TGTGCCAGCTCACCATACCAGGGTGTGAACACTGAAGCTTTCTTT. The whole variable domain, filled in from reference TRBV18 and TRBJ1-1, reads NAGVMQNPRHLVRRRGQEARLRCSPMKGHSHVYWYRQLPEEGLKFMVYLQKENIIDESGMPKERFSAEFPKEGPSILRIQQVVRGDSAAYFCASSPYQGVNTEAFFGQGTRLTVV.

V gene TRBV5-4 combines with J gene TRBJ2-5, with a possible D match to TRBD2 (6 bases). V lost 6 bases, J lost 0 bases, and 12 bases lay in between. CDR1 and CDR2 from the germline V gene are SGHNT and YYREEE (reference sequence). The CDR3 runs 14 residues. The CDR3 loop reads CASMSAGHQETQYF. CDR3 nucleotides: TGTGCCAGCATGTCCGCGGGACACCAAGAGACCCAGTACTTC.

This chain links TRBV2 with TRBJ1-5, with a possible D match to TRBD1 (5 bases). Germline V gene sequence: CDR1 SNHLY, CDR2 FYNNEI. The CDR3 has 14 residues. Trimming shortened V by 7 bases and J by 2 bases, and 12 bases separated the two germline ends. This CDR3 is CASTRALGNQPQHF. The CDR3 DNA reads as TGTGCCAGCACCAGGGCTCTGGGCAATCAGCCCCAGCATTTT.

The chain recombines TRBV29-1 with TRBJ2-4; a possible D gene is TRBD1 (6 bases). Trimming cost V 4 bases and J 2 bases, with 12 bases left between them. The CDR3 spans 14 residues. The germline CDR1 and CDR2 sequences are SQVTM and ANQGSEA. CDR3 coding DNA: TGCAGCGTTGTGGTACAGGGAACCAAAAACATTCAGTACTTC. This codes for CSVVVQGTKNIQYF.